The 21 T cell receptor beta chains below were found in one sample sequenced in a study of blood T cell repertoires in COVID-19. Only in-frame clones appear in the TCRdb table, and some are missing; sequencing was by immunoSEQ multiplex PCR. The sample has around 160,000 clones, about 90% seen once. The sample taken for sequencing was peripheral blood. The receptors here all came from a human donor in a cohort sampled during active COVID-19.

The rearrangement links TRBV7-2 to TRBJ2-3, with D possibly TRBD2 on 5 matching bases. Germline V gives CDR1 SGHTA, CDR2 FQGNSA. This CDR3 contains 17 residues. Trimming pared 5 bases from V and 0 bases from J, leaving 18 bases between. The CDR3 nucleotides read TGTGCCAGCAGCAGACGAGGGATGGCGACTAGCACAGATACGCAGTATTTT. Residues: CASSRRGMATSTDTQYF.

V gene TRBV6-2 or TRBV6-3 combines with J gene TRBJ2-7, with D maybe TRBD2 (6 bases). V was pared by 0 bases and J by 2 bases, with 14 bases between. Per the germline V gene, CDR1 is MNHEY and CDR2 is SVGEGT. The CDR3 length is 16 residues. The CDR3, as DNA: TGTGCCAGCAGTTACTCGACCGGGAGCGTAACCTACGAGCAGTACTTC. This translates into CASSYSTGSVTYEQYF.

The chain carries TRBV10-2 and TRBJ1-5; D remains ambiguous. CDR1 and CDR2 from the germline V gene are WSHSY and SAAADI. The length of the CDR3 is 13 residues. V shed 3 bases and J shed 9 bases, with 12 bases lying between them. CDR3 sequence: CASSDSRTTPQHF. The CDR3 DNA reads as TGCGCCAGCAGTGATTCTAGGACTACGCCCCAGCATTTT.

The V gene is TRBV3-1 (or the pseudogene TRBV3-2), the J gene TRBJ2-6; TRBD1 matches at 7 bases. From germline, CDR1 is LGHDT and CDR2 YNNKEL (reference sequence). The trim removed 3 bases at V and 0 bases at J, leaving 8 bases unmatched. The CDR3 loop spans 18 amino acids. The CDR3 sequence: CASSQTTGFLSGANVLTF. The CDR3 DNA sequence: TGTGCCAGCAGCCAGACGACAGGGTTCCTCTCTGGGGCCAACGTCCTGACTTTC.

This clone was picked up one time. This chain connects TRBV5-8 to TRBJ1-5; D gene uncertain. The V and J ends lost 0 bases and 7 bases respectively, with 5 bases between them. There are 12 residues in the CDR3. Germline CDR1 SGHTS, CDR2 YDEGEE. The CDR3 here is CASSLVGQPQHF. CDR3 DNA sequence: TGTGCCAGCAGCTTGGTTGGCCAGCCCCAGCATTTT.

The sample holds a few counts of this clone. This chain connects TRBV4-3 to TRBJ2-3; TRBD2 matches at 9 bases. Germline CDR1 and CDR2: LGHNA and YSLEER. This CDR3 is 19 amino acids long. V dropped 4 bases and J dropped 2; count of bases not matched to a gene: 16. CDR3 in amino acids: CASSLLGSGGFEITDTQYF. The CDR3, as DNA: TGCGCCAGCAGCCTCCTTGGGAGCGGGGGGTTCGAAATCACAGATACGCAGTATTTT.

The CDR3 nucleotides are TGTGCCAGCTCACCGCCGCAGGGAAGGGAGACCCAGTACTTC. This gives the protein CASSPPQGRETQYF. This rearrangement joins TRBV18 to TRBJ2-5; D might be TRBD1 (5 bases). The germline gives CDR1 KGHSH, CDR2 LQKENI. The ends were cut back, 3 bases at V and 5 bases at J, with 13 bases in the middle. The CDR3 sequence is 14 residues long.

The V gene is TRBV27, the J gene TRBJ2-1, with 13 bases lining up with TRBD2. Trimming took 4 bases from V and 8 from J; bases not matched to a gene: 2. This CDR3 has 14 residues. Germline CDR1 and CDR2: MNHEY and SMNVEV (reference sequence). The DNA for the CDR3 is TGTGCCAGCAGTTCGGGACTAGCGGGGCATGAGCAGTTCTTC. Translation: CASSSGLAGHEQFF.

The genes are TRBV7-9 and TRBJ1-4, with 7 bases identical to TRBD1. Germline CDR1 reads SEHNR; CDR2 reads FQNEAQ (reference sequence). V shed 3 bases and J 7 bases; nucleotides not matched to a gene: 8. This CDR3 contains 15 residues. CDR3 nucleotides: TGTGCCAGCAGCTTCGACAGGGAAGTGACTGAAAAACTGTTTTTT. Protein product: CASSFDREVTEKLFF.

Here the CDR3 reads CASICRVTEAFF. The CDR3 DNA reads as TGTGCCAGCATTTGTCGGGTTACTGAAGCTTTCTTT. This rearrangement joins TRBV21-1 to TRBJ1-1. TRBV21-1 is classified as a pseudogene. The CDR3 length is 12 residues.

The chain links TRBV29-1 to TRBJ2-1, with D unclear. CDR3 size: 14 residues. V gave up 5 bases and J gave up 0 bases, with 11 bases separating them. CDR1 is SQVTM and CDR2 is ANQGSEA in the germline V gene. The CDR3 DNA is TGCAGCGTTTTAAACAGTAGCTCCTACAATGAGCAGTTCTTC. Its protein product is CSVLNSSSYNEQFF.

The chain has TRBV4-3 and TRBJ2-3, with D possibly being TRBD1 (5 bases). Trimming stripped 1 base from V and 1 base from J, with 15 bases between. Looked up from germline, CDR1 is LGHNA and CDR2 is YSLEER. The CDR3 loop spans 17 amino acids. The CDR3 nucleotides are TGCGCCAGCAGCCAAGGTCCCCAGGGTATTGGCACAGATACGCAGTATTTT. Its protein product is CASSQGPQGIGTDTQYF.

This rearrangement joins TRBV6-2 or TRBV6-3 to TRBJ2-7, with D unclear. Germline loops: CDR1 MNHEY, CDR2 SVGEGT. This CDR3 contains 15 residues. The germline V and J ends were trimmed by 0 bases and 6 bases, with 15 bases remaining between them. For the CDR3, the DNA is TGTGCCAGCAGTTACTCGAATCTTGCGCCGTTCGAGCAGTACTTC. Its translation is CASSYSNLAPFEQYF.

This clone was found a few times. The chain employs TRBV6-4 and TRBJ1-1; D is ambiguous. Germline loops: CDR1 MRHNA, CDR2 SNTAGT. Trimming cost V 5 bases and J 4 bases, with 14 bases left between them. The CDR3 length is 14 residues. The CDR3 DNA reads TGTGCCAGCAGTCAAGAGCACGGTGGCACTGAAGCTTTCTTT. Its protein is CASSQEHGGTEAFF.

This chain's CDR3 is CASSPPKWGSKLSGYTF. In DNA, the CDR3 is TGTGCCAGCAGCCCTCCAAAATGGGGCTCGAAATTAAGTGGCTACACCTTC. The chain carries TRBV6-2 or TRBV6-3 and TRBJ1-2, with D possibly being TRBD1 (5 bases). The CDR3 has 17 amino acids. From germline, CDR1 is MNHEY and CDR2 SVGEGT. V was trimmed by 6 bases and J by 7 bases, leaving 27 bases between them.

The chain links TRBV7-2 to TRBJ2-7, with 8 nucleotides matching TRBD1. V gave up 6 bases and J gave up 5 bases; unmatched junction bases: 12. Germline V gives CDR1 SGHTA, CDR2 FQGNSA. This CDR3 has 15 residues. The CDR3 nucleotides read TGTGCCAGCAGATCCGACAGGGGTATGGGGCACGAGCAGTACTTC. Protein sequence: CASRSDRGMGHEQYF. The full variable domain, completed using reference TRBV7-2 and TRBJ2-7, is GAGVSQSPSNKVTEKGKDVELRCDPISGHTALYWYRQSLGQGLEFLIYFQGNSAPDKSGLPSDRFSAERTGGSVSTLTIQRTQQEDSAVYLCASRSDRGMGHEQYFGPGTRLTVT.

The J gene is TRBJ2-3, the V gene TRBV7-3; 7 positions match TRBD1. V lost 5 bases, J lost 2 bases, and 4 bases stayed unmatched. The CDR3 length is 14 residues. CDR1 is SGHTA and CDR2 is FQGTGA in the germline V gene. The CDR3 DNA is TGTGCCAGCAGCCGGGACAGAGCCACAGATACGCAGTATTTT. Translated, it gives CASSRDRATDTQYF.

A few counts support this clone. The chain uses TRBV5-4 and TRBJ1-2; 9 nucleotides agree with TRBD1. Germline CDR1 is SGHNT and CDR2 is YYREEE (reference sequence). The ends lost 3 bases at V and 8 bases at J; junction bases unmatched: 8. This CDR3 region has 14 residues. The chain's CDR3 is CASSSYRGRSGYTF. CDR3 nucleotides: TGTGCCAGCAGCTCCTACAGGGGGCGAAGCGGCTACACCTTC.

This sequence joins TRBV20-1 and TRBJ2-7; 7 bases align to TRBD1. V lost 5 bases and J lost 7; bases outside the gene matches: 5. This CDR3 has 11 amino acids. Germline V lookup: CDR1 DFQATT, CDR2 SNEGSKA (reference sequence). CDR3 in amino acids: CSAQGVDEQYF. CDR3 coding DNA: TGCAGTGCTCAGGGGGTGGATGAGCAGTACTTC.

This rearrangement joins TRBV14 to TRBJ1-1; maybe TRBD1 (6 bases). In germline, CDR1 is SGHDN, CDR2 FVKESK. Trimming pared 0 bases from V and 10 bases from J, leaving 15 bases between. The CDR3 length is 14 residues. The CDR3 bases are TGTGCCAGCAGCCAAGAAGGACAGCCCCGCGGAGCTTTCTTT. The encoded protein is CASSQEGQPRGAFF.

The chain is built from TRBV5-5 and TRBJ1-4; 8 bases match TRBD1. Germline V gives CDR1 SGHKS, CDR2 YYEKEE (reference sequence). The CDR3 has 14 residues. J lost 6 bases, V lost 4 bases, and 5 bases had no gene match. Here the CDR3 reads CASSPSGGDEKLFF. The CDR3 region has the DNA TGTGCCAGCAGCCCCTCAGGGGGCGATGAAAAACTGTTTTTT.